The sequence of this TCR beta chain was determined in a study of OX40 agonist ivuxolimab in advanced cancers. Study at large: Patients with prior anti-PD-1, anti-PD-L1 or anti-CTLA-4 therapy were eligible; 35% to 45% had some.

Produced via immunoSEQ multiplex PCR; TCRdb's table is partial and in-frame only. The sample carries 55,000 to 90,000 clones, about 86% recorded once. Per the germline V gene, CDR1 is SQVTM and CDR2 is ANQGSEA. Trimming stripped 4 bases from V and 5 bases from J, with 14 bases between. The CDR3 totals 13 residues. The TCR was taken from an adult with an advanced solid tumor such as melanoma, head and neck, liver or kidney cancer. The V call is TRBV29-1, the J call TRBJ2-5; no clear D gene. This specimen consisted of CD4+ or CD8+ T cells sorted from blood, obtained in a trial of the OX40 agonist ivuxolimab. The CDR3 loop is CSVVPPGLETQYF. CDR3 nucleotides: TGCAGCGTTGTCCCCCCGGGTCTGGAGACCCAGTACTTC.